Sequencing of this T cell receptor (beta chain) was carried out in a study of blood T cell repertoires in COVID-19. In the study overall: Samples representing acute and convalescent COVID-19 were sourced from the United States, Italy and Spain.

This clone was counted many times. Patients at the Seattle site were enrolled during active infection and followed longitudinally. Libraries were prepared by immunoSEQ multiplex PCR; TCRdb keeps only in-frame clonotypes and omits some of them. Among 150,000 to 200,000 clones listed, about 81% were seen once. This CDR3 is 13 amino acids long. The germline V gene has CDR1 WSHSY and CDR2 SAAADI. Trimming cost V 5 bases and J 5 bases, with 12 bases left between them. The V call is TRBV10-2, the J call TRBJ1-2; the D gene is possibly TRBD1 (6 bases). Material: peripheral blood. The receptor was isolated from a woman of 80 years or more with COVID-19, enrolled during active disease. The CDR3 here is CASSQDRFYGYTF. CDR3 nucleotide sequence: TGCGCCAGCAGTCAGGACAGATTTTATGGCTACACCTTC.